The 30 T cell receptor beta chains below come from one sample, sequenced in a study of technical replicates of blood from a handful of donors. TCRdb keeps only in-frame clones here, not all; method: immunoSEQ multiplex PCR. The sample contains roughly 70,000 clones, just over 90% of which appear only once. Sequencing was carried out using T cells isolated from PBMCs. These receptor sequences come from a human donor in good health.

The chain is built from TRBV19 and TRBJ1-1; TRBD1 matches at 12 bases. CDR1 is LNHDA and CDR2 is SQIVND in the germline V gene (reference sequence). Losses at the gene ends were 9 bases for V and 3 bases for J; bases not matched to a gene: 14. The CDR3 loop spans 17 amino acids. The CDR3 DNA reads TGTGCCAGAAACCCCCGGGACAGGGGGCTCAAGGACACTGAAGCTTTCTTT. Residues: CARNPRDRGLKDTEAFF.

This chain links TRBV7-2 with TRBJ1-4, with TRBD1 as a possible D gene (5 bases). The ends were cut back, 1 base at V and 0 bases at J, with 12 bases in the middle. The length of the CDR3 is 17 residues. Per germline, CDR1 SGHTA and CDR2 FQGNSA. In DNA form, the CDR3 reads TGTGCCAGCAGCTTAGGTTGGGGCCCCGCAACTAATGAAAAACTGTTTTTT. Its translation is CASSLGWGPATNEKLFF.

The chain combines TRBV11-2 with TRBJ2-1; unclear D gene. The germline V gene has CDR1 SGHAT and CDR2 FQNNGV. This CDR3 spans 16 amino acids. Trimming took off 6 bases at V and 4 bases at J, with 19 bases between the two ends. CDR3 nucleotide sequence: TGTGCCAGCAGTTTTAACACCCGTTCCAGGTACAATGAGCAGTTCTTC. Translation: CASSFNTRSRYNEQFF.

DNA for the CDR3: TGTGCCAGCAGCTTAGTATCGGGGGAATTGAACACTGAAGCTTTCTTT. Amino acid sequence: CASSLVSGELNTEAFF. This chain uses TRBV7-8 with TRBJ1-1; possibly TRBD1 for D (5 bases). The germline V and J ends were trimmed by 1 base and 0 bases, with 12 bases remaining between them. CDR3 length: 16 residues. CDR1 is SGHVS, CDR2 FQNEAQ, per germline.

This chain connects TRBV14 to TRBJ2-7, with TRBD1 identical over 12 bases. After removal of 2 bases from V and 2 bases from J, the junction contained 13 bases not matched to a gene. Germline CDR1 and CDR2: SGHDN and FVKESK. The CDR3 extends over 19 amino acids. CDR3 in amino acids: CASSQKGDRGLRFPYEQYF. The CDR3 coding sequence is TGTGCCAGCAGCCAAAAGGGGGACAGGGGGCTCCGTTTCCCCTACGAGCAGTACTTC.

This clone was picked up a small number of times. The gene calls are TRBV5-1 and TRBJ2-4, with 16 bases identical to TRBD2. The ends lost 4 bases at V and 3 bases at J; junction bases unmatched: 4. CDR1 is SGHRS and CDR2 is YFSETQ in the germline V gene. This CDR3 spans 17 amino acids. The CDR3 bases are TGCGCCAGCAGCAAAGGGACTAGCGGGAGGGACAAAAACATTCAGTACTTC. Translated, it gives CASSKGTSGRDKNIQYF.

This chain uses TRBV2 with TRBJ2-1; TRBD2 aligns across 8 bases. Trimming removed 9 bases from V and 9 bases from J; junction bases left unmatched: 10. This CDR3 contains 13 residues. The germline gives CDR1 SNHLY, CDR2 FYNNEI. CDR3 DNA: TGTGCCAGAGGCCGGGAGGCGGGGGGTGAGCAGTTCTTC. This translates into CARGREAGGEQFF.

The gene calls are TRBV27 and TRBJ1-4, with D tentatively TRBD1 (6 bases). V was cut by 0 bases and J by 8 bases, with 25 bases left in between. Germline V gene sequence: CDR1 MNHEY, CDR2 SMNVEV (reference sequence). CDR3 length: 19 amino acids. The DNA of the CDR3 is TGTGCCAGCAGTTTATCCCAGGGATTGGGTACGGGACAAAACGAAAAACTGTTTTTT. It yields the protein CASSLSQGLGTGQNEKLFF.

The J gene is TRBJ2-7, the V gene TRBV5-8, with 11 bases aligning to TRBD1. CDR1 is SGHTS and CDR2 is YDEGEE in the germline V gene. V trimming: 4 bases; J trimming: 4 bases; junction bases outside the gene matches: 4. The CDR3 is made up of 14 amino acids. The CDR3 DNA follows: TGTGCCAGCAGCAAGGACAGGGGGCCTTACGAGCAGTACTTC. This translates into CASSKDRGPYEQYF.

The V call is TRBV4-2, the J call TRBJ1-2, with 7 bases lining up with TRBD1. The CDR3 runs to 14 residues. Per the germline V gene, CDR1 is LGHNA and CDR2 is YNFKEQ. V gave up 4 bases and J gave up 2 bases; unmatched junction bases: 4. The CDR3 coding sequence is TGTGCCAGCAGCCGTGGACAGGAAAACTATGGCTACACCTTC. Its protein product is CASSRGQENYGYTF.

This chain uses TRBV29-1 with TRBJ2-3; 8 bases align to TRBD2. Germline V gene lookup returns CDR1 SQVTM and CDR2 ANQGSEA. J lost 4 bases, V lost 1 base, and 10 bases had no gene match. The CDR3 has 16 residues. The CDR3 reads CSVEAQREFGADTQYF. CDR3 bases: TGCAGCGTTGAAGCCCAGCGGGAGTTTGGGGCAGATACGCAGTATTTT.

CDR3 sequence (DNA): TGCGCCAGCAGCCAAGTCGTCAGGGTTCAAGAGACCCAGTACTTC. Translating gives CASSQVVRVQETQYF. V gene TRBV4-1 combines with J gene TRBJ2-5; TRBD1 is a possible D gene (5 bases). Germline V gene sequence: CDR1 MGHRA, CDR2 YSYEKL. The CDR3 has 15 residues. V gave up 1 base and J gave up 2 bases, with 11 bases separating them.

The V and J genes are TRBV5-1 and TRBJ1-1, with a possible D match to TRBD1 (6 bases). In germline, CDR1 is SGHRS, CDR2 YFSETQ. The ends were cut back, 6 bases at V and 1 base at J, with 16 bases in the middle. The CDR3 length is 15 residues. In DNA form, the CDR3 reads TGCGCCAGCAAAATGGGAACAGGGACGAACACTGAAGCTTTCTTT. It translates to CASKMGTGTNTEAFF.

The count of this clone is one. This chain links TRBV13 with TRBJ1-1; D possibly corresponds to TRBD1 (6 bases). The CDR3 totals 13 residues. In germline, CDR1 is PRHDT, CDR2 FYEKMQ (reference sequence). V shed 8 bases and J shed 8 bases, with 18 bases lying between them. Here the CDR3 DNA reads TGTGCCAGCTCATCCCTTGGGGGGGCCGAAGCTTTCTTT. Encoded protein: CASSSLGGAEAFF.

Here the CDR3 reads CASSRGLLNTEAFF. The DNA for the CDR3 is TGTGCCAGTAGCCGGGGACTGTTGAACACTGAAGCTTTCTTT. The V call is TRBV19, the J call TRBJ1-1; possibly TRBD1 for D (5 bases). Germline lookup yields CDR1 LNHDA and CDR2 SQIVND (reference sequence). CDR3 length equals 14 residues. The V end was cut by 6 bases, the J end by 0 bases, with 11 bases between. The variable domain in full, with the rest retrieved from reference TRBV19 and TRBJ1-1, is DGGITQSPKYLFRKEGQNVTLSCEQNLNHDAMYWYRQDPGQGLRLIYYSQIVNDFQKGDIAEGYSVSREKKESFPLTVTSAQKNPTAFYLCASSRGLLNTEAFFGQGTRLTVV.

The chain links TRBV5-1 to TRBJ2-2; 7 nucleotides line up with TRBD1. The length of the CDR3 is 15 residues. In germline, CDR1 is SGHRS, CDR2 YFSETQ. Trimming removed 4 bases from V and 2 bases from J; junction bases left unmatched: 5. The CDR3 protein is CASSGRDRNTGELFF. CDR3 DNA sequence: TGCGCCAGCAGCGGCCGGGACAGAAACACCGGGGAGCTGTTTTTT.

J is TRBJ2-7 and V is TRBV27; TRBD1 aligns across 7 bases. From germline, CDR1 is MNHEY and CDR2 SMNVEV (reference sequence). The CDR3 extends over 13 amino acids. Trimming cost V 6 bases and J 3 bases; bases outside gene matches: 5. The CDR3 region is CASSKGDSYEQYF. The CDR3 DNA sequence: TGTGCCAGCAGCAAGGGGGACAGCTACGAGCAGTACTTC.

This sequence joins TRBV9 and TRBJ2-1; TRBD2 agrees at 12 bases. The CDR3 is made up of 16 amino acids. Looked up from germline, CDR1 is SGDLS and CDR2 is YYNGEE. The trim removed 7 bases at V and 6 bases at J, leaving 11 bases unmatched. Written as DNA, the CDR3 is TGTGCCAGCTCGCCTAGCGGGGGGGCTTTTGTCAATGAGCAGTTCTTC. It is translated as CASSPSGGAFVNEQFF.

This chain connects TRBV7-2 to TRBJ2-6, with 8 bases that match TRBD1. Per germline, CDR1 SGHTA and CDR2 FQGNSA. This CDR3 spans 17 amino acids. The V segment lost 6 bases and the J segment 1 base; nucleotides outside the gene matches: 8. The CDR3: CASRPKTGVSGANVLTF. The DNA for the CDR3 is TGTGCCAGCAGACCCAAGACAGGGGTATCTGGGGCCAACGTCCTGACTTTC.

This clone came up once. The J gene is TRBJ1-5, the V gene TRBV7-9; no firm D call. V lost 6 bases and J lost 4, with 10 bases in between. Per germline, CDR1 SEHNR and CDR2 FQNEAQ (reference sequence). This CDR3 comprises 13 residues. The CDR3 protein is CASRQTANQPQHF. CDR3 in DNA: TGTGCCAGCAGACAAACAGCAAATCAGCCCCAGCATTTT.

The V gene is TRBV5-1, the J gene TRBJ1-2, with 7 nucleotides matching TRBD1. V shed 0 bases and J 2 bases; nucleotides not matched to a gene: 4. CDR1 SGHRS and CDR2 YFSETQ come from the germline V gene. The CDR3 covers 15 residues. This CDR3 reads CASSLGQGANYGYTF. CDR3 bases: TGCGCCAGCAGCTTGGGACAGGGCGCCAACTATGGCTACACCTTC.

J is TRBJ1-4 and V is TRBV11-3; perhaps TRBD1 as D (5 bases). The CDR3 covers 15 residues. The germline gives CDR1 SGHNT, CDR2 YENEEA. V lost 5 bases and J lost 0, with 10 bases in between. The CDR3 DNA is TGTGCCAGCAGCCACAGGTCTGCAACTAATGAAAAACTGTTTTTT. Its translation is CASSHRSATNEKLFF.

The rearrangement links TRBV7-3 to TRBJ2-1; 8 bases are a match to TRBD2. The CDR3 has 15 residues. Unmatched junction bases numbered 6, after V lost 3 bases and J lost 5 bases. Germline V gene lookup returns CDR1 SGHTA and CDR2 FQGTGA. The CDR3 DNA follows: TGTGCCAGCAGCTTGACCGTCGGGGGGGACAATGAGCAGTTCTTC. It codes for CASSLTVGGDNEQFF.

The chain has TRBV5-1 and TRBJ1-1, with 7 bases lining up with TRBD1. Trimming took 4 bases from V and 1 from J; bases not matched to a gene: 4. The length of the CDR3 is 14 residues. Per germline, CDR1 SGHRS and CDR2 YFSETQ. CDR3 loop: CASSPGQQNTEAFF. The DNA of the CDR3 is TGCGCCAGCAGCCCGGGACAGCAGAACACTGAAGCTTTCTTT. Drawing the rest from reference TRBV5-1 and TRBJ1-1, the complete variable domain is KAGVTQTPRYLIKTRGQQVTLSCSPISGHRSVSWYQQTPGQGLQFLFEYFSETQRNKGNFPGRFSGRQFSNSRSEMNVSTLELGDSALYLCASSPGQQNTEAFFGQGTRLTVV.

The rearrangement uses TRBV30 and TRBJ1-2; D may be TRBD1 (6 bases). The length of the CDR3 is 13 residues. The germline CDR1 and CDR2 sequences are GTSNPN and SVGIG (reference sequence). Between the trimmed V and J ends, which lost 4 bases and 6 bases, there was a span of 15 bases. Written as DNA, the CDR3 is TGTGCCTGGATTACAAGGGACAAGCATGGCTACACCTTC. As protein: CAWITRDKHGYTF. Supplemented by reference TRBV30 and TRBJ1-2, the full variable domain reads SQTIHQWPATLVQPVGSPLSLECTVEGTSNPNLYWYRQAAGRGLQLLFYSVGIGQISSEVPQNLSASRPQDRQFILSSKKLLLSDSGFYLCAWITRDKHGYTFGSGTRLTVV.

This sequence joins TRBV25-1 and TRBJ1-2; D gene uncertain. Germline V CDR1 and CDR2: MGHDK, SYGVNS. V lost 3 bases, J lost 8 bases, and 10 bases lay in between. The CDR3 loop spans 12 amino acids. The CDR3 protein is CASSDAIGGYTF. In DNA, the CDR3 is TGTGCCAGCAGTGATGCCATCGGGGGCTACACCTTC.

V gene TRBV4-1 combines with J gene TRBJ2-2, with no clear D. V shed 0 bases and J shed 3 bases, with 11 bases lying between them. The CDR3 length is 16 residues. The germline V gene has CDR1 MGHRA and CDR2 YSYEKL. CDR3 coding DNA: TGCGCCAGCAGCCAAGAACTAAACGATTACACCGGGGAGCTGTTTTTT. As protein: CASSQELNDYTGELFF.

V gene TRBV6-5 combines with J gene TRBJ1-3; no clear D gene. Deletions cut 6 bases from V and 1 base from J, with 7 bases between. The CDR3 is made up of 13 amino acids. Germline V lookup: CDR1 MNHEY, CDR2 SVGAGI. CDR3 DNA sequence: TGTGCCAGCAGCCCCACATCTGGAAACACCATATATTTT. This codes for CASSPTSGNTIYF.

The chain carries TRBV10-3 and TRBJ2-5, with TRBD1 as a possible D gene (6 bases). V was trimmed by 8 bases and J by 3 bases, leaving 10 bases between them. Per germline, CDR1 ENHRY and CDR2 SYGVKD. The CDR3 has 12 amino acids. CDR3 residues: CAIQGMEETQYF. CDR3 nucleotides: TGTGCCATCCAGGGGATGGAAGAGACCCAGTACTTC.

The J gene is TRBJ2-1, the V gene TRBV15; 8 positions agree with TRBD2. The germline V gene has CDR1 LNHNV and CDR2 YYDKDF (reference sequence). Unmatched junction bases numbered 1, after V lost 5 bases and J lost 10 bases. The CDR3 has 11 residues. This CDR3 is CATSREGEQFF. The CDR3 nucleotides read TGTGCCACCAGCCGGGAGGGCGAGCAGTTCTTC.